This T cell receptor beta chain was sequenced during a study of control samples from healthy donors and cancer patients. Produced via immunoSEQ multiplex PCR; TCRdb's table is partial and in-frame only. This sample has 65,000 to 100,000 clones, with about 90% found just once. Germline CDR1 SGHRS, CDR2 YFSETQ. The J segment lost 7 bases and the V segment lost 0 bases, leaving 11 bases of the junction unmatched. CDR3 length: 18 residues. Sequencing input: blood. V is TRBV5-1 and J is TRBJ1-6; 9 bases are a match to TRBD1. This sequence was found in a middle-aged man in good health. CDR3 in amino acids: CASSLDSGTGGRNSPLHF. The CDR3 nucleotides are TGCGCCAGCAGCTTGGATAGCGGCACAGGGGGCCGGAATTCACCCCTCCACTTT. Drawing the rest from reference TRBV5-1 and TRBJ1-6, the complete variable domain is KAGVTQTPRYLIKTRGQQVTLSCSPISGHRSVSWYQQTPGQGLQFLFEYFSETQRNKGNFPGRFSGRQFSNSRSEMNVSTLELGDSALYLCASSLDSGTGGRNSPLHFGNGTRLTVT.